Presented here are 22 T cell receptor beta chains from one specimen sequenced in a study of response to subunit inactivated influenza vaccine. From the RT-PCR reads, TCRdb called clonotypes with MiXCR, one entry per CDR3 protein. The repertoire has more than 700,000 distinct CDR3 sequences, roughly 20% of them found once; the top ten carry around 9.6%. The source material was PBMCs from blood, sampled roughly 5 days after vaccination. The receptor set was obtained from a man aged 45-65 years who received an inactivated influenza vaccine.

This clonotype was picked up many times. The chain employs TRBV29-1 and TRBJ2-3; D remains ambiguous. Germline lookup yields CDR1 SQVTM and CDR2 ANQGSEA. With 7 bases removed from V and 0 bases from J, the gap between germline ends came to 11 bases. The CDR3 totals 13 residues. CDR3 bases: TGCAGCGCCAGACACCTTAGCACAGATACGCAGTATTTT. Protein product: CSARHLSTDTQYF.

The chain uses TRBV7-2 and TRBJ2-1, with 8 bases lining up with TRBD2. The CDR3 consists of 15 residues. V dropped 4 bases and J dropped 7; count of bases not matched to a gene: 9. Germline V gene sequence: CDR1 SGHTA, CDR2 FQGNSA. The DNA for the CDR3 is TGTGCCAGCAGCTCTCCGGGACTAGGGGTAAATGAGCAGTTCTTC. Encoded protein: CASSSPGLGVNEQFF.

This chain joins TRBV29-1 and TRBJ2-1, with TRBD1 matching 7 bases. Germline V gives CDR1 SQVTM, CDR2 ANQGSEA. The CDR3 has 15 amino acids. Germline trimming cut 7 bases from V and 7 bases from J; bases unmatched to any gene: 16. CDR3 residues: CSAPTPGQWQNEQFF. CDR3 sequence (DNA): TGCAGCGCCCCAACCCCGGGACAGTGGCAAAATGAGCAGTTCTTC.

A few counts support this clonotype. This chain connects TRBV4-3 to TRBJ1-6; a possible D gene is TRBD1 (5 bases). Trimming shortened V by 0 bases and J by 10 bases, and 10 bases separated the two germline ends. CDR1 and CDR2 from the germline V gene are LGHNA and YSLEER. The CDR3 sequence is 14 residues long. In DNA, the CDR3 is TGCGCCAGCAGCCAAGACGGACGGGGGTCACCCCTCCACTTT. As protein: CASSQDGRGSPLHF.

V usage is TRBV20-1 and J usage is TRBJ1-4; weak D call: TRBD1 (6 bases). The CDR3 is 16 residues long. Between the trimmed V and J ends, which lost 0 bases and 4 bases, there was a span of 15 bases. The V gene's germline CDR1 is DFQATT and CDR2 SNEGSKA (reference sequence). The CDR3 region has the DNA TGCAGTGCTAGAGATCGAGCGGGACAACTTAATGAAAAACTGTTTTTT. This sequence encodes CSARDRAGQLNEKLFF.

This clonotype appeared a few times. The chain employs TRBV7-2 and TRBJ2-2; 10 bases fit TRBD2. Trimming cost V 2 bases and J 2 bases; bases outside gene matches: 5. CDR3 length: 17 residues. Per germline, CDR1 SGHTA and CDR2 FQGNSA. CDR3 amino acids: CASSLRPSGGNTGELFF. The CDR3 nucleotides read TGTGCCAGCAGCTTAAGGCCTAGCGGGGGAAACACCGGGGAGCTGTTTTTT.

J is TRBJ2-6 and V is TRBV29-1; no clear D. CDR3 size: 13 residues. The V and J ends lost 5 bases and 0 bases respectively, with 5 bases between them. CDR1 and CDR2 (germline): SQVTM, ANQGSEA. The DNA of the CDR3 is TGCAGCGTTTCCCTCTCTGGGGCCAACGTCCTGACTTTC. It is translated as CSVSLSGANVLTF.

This chain uses TRBV7-9 with TRBJ1-5; no definite D call. With 5 bases removed from V and 1 base from J, the gap between germline ends came to 9 bases. From germline, CDR1 is SEHNR and CDR2 FQNEAQ (reference sequence). The CDR3 is 14 amino acids. CDR3 nucleotide sequence: TGTGCCAGCAGCCTGCTACTGAGCAATCAGCCCCAGCATTTT. Translated, it gives CASSLLLSNQPQHF.

J is TRBJ1-3 and V is TRBV10-3, with D unclear. The CDR3 totals 12 residues. The germline V and J ends were trimmed by 3 bases and 4 bases, with 4 bases remaining between them. CDR1 is ENHRY and CDR2 is SYGVKD in the germline V gene. This CDR3 is CAISDPGNTIYF. In nucleotides, the CDR3 is TGTGCCATCAGTGACCCGGGAAACACCATATATTTT.

This clonotype occurred a few times. This chain uses TRBV4-3 with TRBJ2-3, with 7 nucleotides matching TRBD2. CDR1 and CDR2 from the germline V gene are LGHNA and YSLEER. CDR3 size: 16 residues. The ends lost 4 bases at V and 0 bases at J; junction bases unmatched: 7. CDR3 bases: TGCGCCAGCAGCCGAAGAGCGGGACTTAGCACAGATACGCAGTATTTT. Its protein is CASSRRAGLSTDTQYF.

The rearrangement links TRBV2 to TRBJ2-5; TRBD1 matches 10 bases. CDR1 is SNHLY and CDR2 is FYNNEI in the germline V gene. The CDR3 is made up of 16 amino acids. With V trimmed by 2 bases and J by 3 bases, 6 bases remained unmatched. CDR3 nucleotide sequence: TGTGCCAGCAGTGAATTGCGAGGACAGGGGGAAGAGACCCAGTACTTC. It translates to CASSELRGQGEETQYF.

Only a few counts were recorded for this clonotype. This chain uses TRBV28 with TRBJ2-7; D gene unclear. CDR3 length: 13 residues. CDR1 and CDR2 (germline): MDHEN, SYDVKM. The ends were cut back, 4 bases at V and 6 bases at J, with 13 bases in the middle. The CDR3 DNA reads as TGTGCCAGCAGTTCTCGCTTAGGATCCGAGCAGTACTTC. Encoded protein: CASSSRLGSEQYF.

This clonotype was counted between two and nine times. The rearrangement joins TRBV7-9 to TRBJ2-5, with 8 bases fitting TRBD1. Germline V gene sequence: CDR1 SEHNR, CDR2 FQNEAQ (reference sequence). The length of the CDR3 is 14 residues. Trimming removed 2 bases from V and 4 bases from J; junction bases left unmatched: 3. The CDR3: CASSLIQGVETQYF. For the CDR3, the DNA is TGTGCCAGCAGCTTAATACAGGGGGTAGAGACCCAGTACTTC.

In this sample, this clonotype turned up a few times. The CDR3 nucleotides are TGTGCCAGCAGTTACTTCTTATACAATGAGCAGTTCTTC. Amino acids: CASSYFLYNEQFF. The V gene is TRBV6-2 or TRBV6-3, the J gene TRBJ2-1; no definite D call. This CDR3 comprises 13 residues. V dropped 1 base and J dropped 4 bases, with 5 bases sitting between them. Germline V lookup: CDR1 MNHEY, CDR2 SVGEGT.

The V gene is TRBV12-3 or TRBV12-4, the J gene TRBJ2-3, with D possibly matching TRBD2 (5 bases). Trimming cost V 6 bases and J 0 bases, with 13 bases left between them. This CDR3 region has 15 residues. This chain's CDR3 is CASRIGAVSTDTQYF. The DNA for the CDR3 is TGTGCCAGCAGGATAGGAGCGGTCAGCACAGATACGCAGTATTTT.

The chain couples TRBV20-1 to TRBJ2-7; 7 bases fit TRBD1. Trimming cost V 0 bases and J 3 bases; bases outside gene matches: 5. Germline lookup yields CDR1 DFQATT and CDR2 SNEGSKA (reference sequence). This CDR3 is built from 14 residues. The CDR3 coding sequence is TGCAGTGCTAGAGAGGCAGGGGGTGGCTACGAGCAGTACTTC. Translation gives CSAREAGGGYEQYF.

This clonotype has more than one count but fewer than ten. The rearrangement links TRBV11-2 to TRBJ2-1, with TRBD2 matching over 8 bases. There are 15 residues in the CDR3. The V gene end was trimmed by 3 bases and the J gene end by 8 bases; junction bases not matched to a gene: 9. Germline values: CDR1 SGHAT, CDR2 FQNNGV. In DNA form, the CDR3 reads TGTGCCAGCAGCTTTGGGATAGCGGGGTACGATGAGCAGTTCTTC. It translates to CASSFGIAGYDEQFF. Filled out from reference TRBV11-2 and TRBJ2-1, the complete variable domain reads EAGVAQSPRYKIIEKRQSVAFWCNPISGHATLYWYQQILGQGPKLLIQFQNNGVVDDSQLPKDRFSAERLKGVDSTLKIQPAKLEDSAVYLCASSFGIAGYDEQFFGPGTRLTVL.

The chain employs TRBV12-3 or TRBV12-4 and TRBJ1-5, with D uncertain. V was clipped by 6 bases and J by 3 bases, with 12 bases between them. The CDR3 sequence is 14 residues long. CDR3 bases: TGTGCCAGCAGGGGTGTGCAGAACAATCAGCCCCAGCATTTT. Translation: CASRGVQNNQPQHF.

This sequence joins TRBV20-1 and TRBJ1-1; possible D gene TRBD1, 5 bases. The V gene's germline CDR1 is DFQATT and CDR2 SNEGSKA (reference sequence). V gave up 5 bases and J gave up 10 bases, with 14 bases separating them. The CDR3 runs 11 residues. This CDR3 reads CSARRAGGAFF. The CDR3 DNA sequence: TGCAGTGCTCGGCGGGCTGGGGGAGCTTTCTTT.

The chain links TRBV12-3 or TRBV12-4 to TRBJ2-1; D gene uncertain. V dropped 3 bases and J dropped 2 bases, with 11 bases sitting between them. The CDR3 runs to 15 residues. CDR3 sequence (DNA): TGTGCCAGCAGTTTGTTCAGGCATACCTACAATGAGCAGTTCTTC. Its protein is CASSLFRHTYNEQFF.

The sample holds a few counts of this clonotype. This chain links TRBV20-1 with TRBJ2-1; 13 bases agree with TRBD2. The CDR3 has 14 amino acids. Germline CDR1 DFQATT, CDR2 SNEGSKA (reference sequence). Unmatched junction bases numbered 4, after V lost 3 bases and J lost 8 bases. The CDR3, as DNA: TGCAGTGCTAGTCATACTAGCGGGAGGGATGAGCAGTTCTTC. Its translation is CSASHTSGRDEQFF.

This clonotype showed up just a few times. This rearrangement joins TRBV25-1 to TRBJ2-5; TRBD2 is a possible D gene (6 bases). Between the trimmed V and J ends, which lost 2 bases and 5 bases, there was a span of 21 bases. The CDR3 loop spans 17 amino acids. Germline CDR1 MGHDK, CDR2 SYGVNS. The CDR3 region is CASSEPPEEGPRETQYF. CDR3 DNA: TGTGCCAGCAGTGAACCTCCCGAGGAGGGCCCCCGGGAGACCCAGTACTTC.